This T cell receptor (beta chain) was documented in a study of blood T cell repertoires in COVID-19. Study summary: Researchers got acute and convalescent COVID-19 samples from the United States, Italy and Spain.

Per the study methods: Estimates of nucleated cell counts were drawn from the amplification of reference gene primers. Sequencing was performed with immunoSEQ multiplex PCR; in TCRdb, only in-frame clones are kept and a portion is missing. V and J calls and clone size are those listed in that table; D and trimming were worked out from the DNA. The sample carries about 480,000 clones, approximately 89% recorded once. As concerns this clone: Other DNA sequences in the same sample also yield this CDR3.

V lost 4 bases, J lost 7 bases, and 2 bases stayed unmatched. This CDR3 spans 13 amino acids. CDR1 and CDR2 from the germline V gene are GTSNPN and SVGIG (reference sequence). The sequenced sample consisted of peripheral blood. The V gene is TRBV30, the J gene TRBJ1-6; 9 bases line up with TRBD1. The TCR originated in a woman aged 45-65 years with COVID-19, enrolled during active disease. The CDR3 reads CAWTGTGNSPLHF. CDR3 sequence (DNA): TGTGCCTGGACCGGGACAGGGAATTCACCCCTCCACTTT.